These 10 T cell receptor beta chains were sequenced from one sample in a study of response to subunit inactivated influenza vaccine. MiXCR was run by TCRdb on the RT-PCR reads, yielding one entry per CDR3 protein. Among hundreds of thousands of distinct CDR3 sequences, 15% to 18% were seen once, and the ten largest hold around 10%. Sequenced material: PBMCs from blood, taken 11 to 12 days after vaccination. These receptors were collected from a man over 45 who received an inactivated influenza vaccine.

The chain has TRBV12-3 or TRBV12-4 and TRBJ2-3; the match to TRBD2 covers 12 bases. This CDR3 contains 17 residues. V lost 6 bases and J lost 3; bases outside the gene matches: 10. The CDR3 DNA reads as TGTGCCAGCAGCTCATTCGTGACTAGCGGGAGTACAGATACGCAGTATTTT. Protein sequence: CASSSFVTSGSTDTQYF.

This clonotype was found a few times. The V gene is TRBV6-2 or TRBV6-3, the J gene TRBJ2-2, with 8 bases identical to TRBD1. This CDR3 contains 17 residues. CDR1 is MNHEY and CDR2 is SVGEGT in the germline V gene. The junction had 9 bases not matched to a gene; V was cut back by 6 bases and J by 0 bases. The CDR3 region is CASSPERQGPNTGELFF. CDR3 bases: TGTGCCAGCAGCCCCGAGAGACAGGGGCCGAACACCGGGGAGCTGTTTTTT.

The chain carries TRBV4-1 and TRBJ2-3, with D uncertain. The V end lost 5 bases, the J end lost 6 bases, and 12 bases lay between the germline ends. CDR1 is MGHRA, CDR2 YSYEKL, per germline. The CDR3 has 13 amino acids. CDR3 coding DNA: TGCGCCAGCAGCTATATACTGGGGGATACGCAGTATTTT. Protein product: CASSYILGDTQYF.

This sequence joins TRBV2 and TRBJ1-5; D remains ambiguous. The CDR3 is 14 residues long. The germline CDR1 and CDR2 sequences are SNHLY and FYNNEI. The V gene lost 6 bases and the J gene lost 0 bases, with 9 bases spanning the gap. The CDR3 spells CASRTDNSNQPQHF. The CDR3 DNA follows: TGTGCCAGCAGGACGGATAATAGCAATCAGCCCCAGCATTTT. The full variable domain, with the rest looked up from reference TRBV2 and TRBJ1-5, is EPEVTQTPSHQVTQMGQEVILRCVPISNHLYFYWYRQILGQKVEFLVSFYNNEISEKSEIFDDQFSVERPDGSNFTLKIRSTKLEDSAMYFCASRTDNSNQPQHFGDGTRLSIL.

This clonotype was observed a handful of times. The CDR3 DNA reads as TGTGCCAGCACCCCCGGGGGCGCAAACGGGGAGCTGTTTTTT. Residues: CASTPGGANGELFF. The chain couples TRBV12-3 or TRBV12-4 to TRBJ2-2; D is tentatively TRBD1 or TRBD2 (6 bases each). The length of the CDR3 is 14 residues. The germline V and J ends were trimmed by 7 bases and 7 bases, with 16 bases remaining between them.

The V call is TRBV30, the J call TRBJ2-1; TRBD1 is a possible D gene (6 bases). The V and J ends lost 0 bases and 2 bases respectively, with 11 bases between them. Germline-derived CDR1 and CDR2 are GTSNPN and SVGIG (reference sequence). This CDR3 has 15 amino acids. CDR3 nucleotides: TGTGCCTGGAGTGTTGGCCCAGGGGCCTACAATGAGCAGTTCTTC. It yields the protein CAWSVGPGAYNEQFF.

In nucleotides, the CDR3 is TGTGCCAGCAGCCTCGGGATAGCGAATGAGCAGTTCTTC. Protein sequence: CASSLGIANEQFF. The chain is built from TRBV5-6 and TRBJ2-1, with a weak D call TRBD2 (5 bases). Trimming shortened V by 4 bases and J by 7 bases, and 12 bases separated the two germline ends. Germline loops: CDR1 SGHDT, CDR2 YYEEEE. This CDR3 spans 13 amino acids.

J is TRBJ2-3 and V is TRBV5-1, with TRBD1 as a possible D gene (6 bases). Trimming pared 0 bases from V and 0 bases from J, leaving 11 bases between. Looked up from germline, CDR1 is SGHRS and CDR2 is YFSETQ. The CDR3 runs to 16 residues. Here the CDR3 reads CASSLDVGASTDTQYF. The CDR3 DNA follows: TGCGCCAGCAGCTTGGATGTGGGGGCCAGCACAGATACGCAGTATTTT.

Turning to this clonotype: Just one base apart from a much larger clone, this may be a read error. The chain joins TRBV6-2 or TRBV6-3 to TRBJ1-2; TRBD1 is a possible D gene (5 bases). The CDR3 totals 13 residues. In germline, CDR1 is MNHEY, CDR2 SVGEGT. The CDR3 region is CASSYGANYSYTF. The CDR3, as DNA: TGTGCCAGCAGTTACGGGGCTAACTATAGCTACACCTTC.

This clonotype was counted a few times. J is TRBJ2-1 and V is TRBV3-1; perhaps TRBD2 as D (5 bases). The CDR3 totals 13 residues. The V end was cut by 4 bases, the J end by 9 bases, with 13 bases between. The germline CDR1 and CDR2 sequences are LGHDT and YNNKEL (reference sequence). The CDR3 loop is CASSPRLRGEQFF. In nucleotides, the CDR3 is TGTGCCAGCAGCCCCCGACTACGGGGTGAGCAGTTCTTC.